The next 31 T cell receptor beta chains were all read from a single sample in a study of blood T cell repertoires in COVID-19. Assay used: immunoSEQ multiplex PCR; TCRdb lists only in-frame clones, some missing. The sample yields roughly 280,000 clones, approximately 85% seen once. The material sequenced was peripheral blood. These receptors all come from a woman between 70 and 85 years old with acute or convalescent COVID-19.

The chain combines TRBV14 with TRBJ1-6; 7 bases align to TRBD1. CDR1 is SGHDN, CDR2 FVKESK, per germline. V gave up 6 bases and J gave up 7 bases; unmatched junction bases: 3. This CDR3 has 13 amino acids. As DNA, the CDR3 is TGTGCCAGCAGTTGGACAGGCAATTCACCCCTCCACTTT. The encoded protein is CASSWTGNSPLHF.

The CDR3 DNA sequence: TGTGCCACCAGTGATAGACAGAGTGAAGCTTTCTTT. Translated: CATSDRQSEAFF. The rearrangement uses TRBV24-1 and TRBJ1-1; the D gene is possibly TRBD1 (5 bases). In germline, CDR1 is KGHDR, CDR2 SFDVKD. With 3 bases removed from V and 7 bases from J, the gap between germline ends came to 8 bases. The CDR3 contains 12 residues.

In DNA form, the CDR3 reads TGTGCCAGCAGTTACCTGGGCCGTGAGCAGTTCTTC. Amino acids: CASSYLGREQFF. The chain has TRBV6-5 and TRBJ2-1, with D uncertain. V gave up 2 bases and J gave up 9 bases, with 8 bases separating them. The CDR3 loop spans 12 amino acids. Germline CDR1 and CDR2: MNHEY and SVGAGI.

The chain has TRBV5-6 and TRBJ2-5, with D possibly being TRBD1 (5 bases). The CDR3 is 11 amino acids. The V and J ends lost 2 bases and 7 bases respectively, with 6 bases between them. The germline V gene encodes CDR1 SGHDT and CDR2 YYEEEE. CDR3 sequence: CASSLRGTQYF. The CDR3 DNA is TGTGCCAGCAGCTTAAGGGGGACCCAGTACTTC.

The chain has TRBV7-9 and TRBJ1-4; D remains ambiguous. V was clipped by 5 bases and J by 2 bases, with 12 bases between them. From germline, CDR1 is SEHNR and CDR2 FQNEAQ (reference sequence). This CDR3 is built from 15 residues. CDR3: CASSHRTPTNEKLFF. DNA of the CDR3: TGTGCCAGCAGCCACAGAACACCGACTAATGAAAAACTGTTTTTT.

The rearrangement uses TRBV11-1 and TRBJ2-3, with TRBD2 as a possible D gene (6 bases). Germline loops: CDR1 SGHAT, CDR2 FQDESV (reference sequence). The CDR3 has 12 amino acids. V was trimmed by 2 bases and J by 9 bases, leaving 9 bases between them. CDR3 nucleotides: TGTGCCAGCAGCTTACTAGCGCTGACGCAGTATTTT. This encodes CASSLLALTQYF.

The chain carries TRBV11-3 and TRBJ2-2; 9 bases line up with TRBD1. V lost 5 bases to trimming and J lost 6 bases; unmatched junction nucleotides: 4. Germline values: CDR1 SGHNT, CDR2 YENEEA. CDR3 size: 14 residues. The CDR3 region is CASSQNRGPGELFF. The DNA for the CDR3 is TGTGCCAGCAGCCAAAACAGGGGGCCCGGGGAGCTGTTTTTT.

This rearrangement joins TRBV6-2 or TRBV6-3 to TRBJ2-2, with a weak D call TRBD2 (5 bases). Germline loops: CDR1 MNHEY, CDR2 SVGEGT. This CDR3 is 17 amino acids long. Trimming cost V 2 bases and J 7 bases, with 20 bases left between them. In nucleotides, the CDR3 is TGTGCCAGCAGTTACCTGCTGAGGGCTCACGACGGCGGGGAGCTGTTTTTT. Its protein product is CASSYLLRAHDGGELFF.

This clone has a handful of counts. The sample holds other DNA sequences that translate to the same CDR3. J is TRBJ1-1 and V is TRBV6-1; TRBD1 agrees at 7 bases. The V gene's germline CDR1 is MNHNS and CDR2 SASEGT. After removal of 2 bases from V and 0 bases from J, the junction contained 3 bases not matched to a gene. The CDR3 has 15 residues. The CDR3 sequence: CASSELTGMNTEAFF. DNA for the CDR3: TGTGCCAGCAGTGAACTGACAGGGATGAACACTGAAGCTTTCTTT.

CDR3 amino acids: CASSLQEGSATDTQYF. The CDR3, as DNA: TGCGCCAGCAGCTTGCAGGAGGGGTCAGCGACAGATACGCAGTATTTT. V usage is TRBV5-1 and J usage is TRBJ2-3; D is possibly TRBD2 (6 bases). Germline V gene lookup returns CDR1 SGHRS and CDR2 YFSETQ. The CDR3 spans 16 residues. Trimming removed 1 base from V and 3 bases from J, with 15 bases in between.

The gene calls are TRBV6-5 and TRBJ1-2; D uncertain. The germline gives CDR1 MNHEY, CDR2 SVGAGI. The CDR3 sequence is 13 residues long. Trimming left V 7 bases short and J 7 bases short, with 16 bases between. CDR3 sequence (DNA): TGTGCCAGCACCGGAGCGGACCGGAGTGGCTACACCTTC. This sequence encodes CASTGADRSGYTF.

This clone was seen once. The rearrangement links TRBV3-1 (or the pseudogene TRBV3-2) to TRBJ2-3; 9 nucleotides match TRBD2. V trimming: 3 bases; J trimming: 5 bases; junction bases outside the gene matches: 3. CDR1 and CDR2 (germline): LGHDT, YNNKEL (reference sequence). The CDR3 covers 14 residues. This CDR3 is CASSQRGGQDTQYF. DNA for the CDR3: TGTGCCAGCAGCCAGCGGGGGGGGCAAGATACGCAGTATTTT.

The chain recombines TRBV30 with TRBJ1-1; 7 bases map to TRBD1. The CDR3 length is 15 residues. Germline V gives CDR1 GTSNPN, CDR2 SVGIG (reference sequence). V lost 2 bases to trimming and J lost 0 bases; unmatched junction nucleotides: 6. CDR3 in DNA: TGTGCCTGGAGTCGCGGACAGGAAATGAACACTGAAGCTTTCTTT. Amino acid sequence: CAWSRGQEMNTEAFF.

This clone was seen more than once but under ten times. The J gene is TRBJ1-2, the V gene TRBV6-2 or TRBV6-3; D gene uncertain. The CDR3 is made up of 12 amino acids. Trimming removed 5 bases at V and 6 bases at J, with 10 bases between. Germline CDR1 MNHEY, CDR2 SVGEGT. CDR3 DNA sequence: TGTGCCAGCAGTAGGGAGGGCAATGGCTACACCTTC. Its protein product is CASSREGNGYTF.

The J gene is TRBJ1-1, the V gene TRBV2; unclear D gene. Germline loops: CDR1 SNHLY, CDR2 FYNNEI. V shed 3 bases and J shed 7 bases, with 12 bases lying between them. The CDR3 runs 13 residues. The CDR3 nucleotides are TGTGCCAGCAGTGATTGGATGCAGGATGAAGCTTTCTTT. The encoded protein is CASSDWMQDEAFF. Full variable domain (missing parts from reference TRBV2 and TRBJ1-1): EPEVTQTPSHQVTQMGQEVILRCVPISNHLYFYWYRQILGQKVEFLVSFYNNEISEKSEIFDDQFSVERPDGSNFTLKIRSTKLEDSAMYFCASSDWMQDEAFFGQGTRLTVV.

The chain recombines TRBV18 with TRBJ1-2; 12 nucleotides line up with TRBD1. V dropped 7 bases and J dropped 7; count of bases not matched to a gene: 10. The CDR3 extends over 15 amino acids. From germline, CDR1 is KGHSH and CDR2 LQKENI. The CDR3 DNA follows: TGTGCCAGCTTTTCCGGGACAGGGGGCCTGGCTGGCTACACCTTC. Its protein product is CASFSGTGGLAGYTF.

This chain uses TRBV9 with TRBJ1-1; D not resolved. Germline lookup yields CDR1 SGDLS and CDR2 YYNGEE. V shed 0 bases and J shed 10 bases, with 13 bases lying between them. This CDR3 has 13 amino acids. CDR3 in amino acids: CASSVGRRSRAFF. The CDR3 DNA reads TGTGCCAGCAGCGTAGGTCGCAGGTCGCGAGCTTTCTTT.

The chain employs TRBV7-8 and TRBJ1-2; D is perhaps TRBD1 (6 bases). The V gene's germline CDR1 is SGHVS and CDR2 FQNEAQ. The CDR3 loop spans 13 amino acids. The V and J ends lost 5 bases and 7 bases respectively, with 14 bases between them. CDR3 region: CASSPQGMGGYTF. As DNA, the CDR3 is TGTGCCAGCAGCCCACAGGGTATGGGTGGCTACACCTTC.

This clone was seen only a few times. V usage is TRBV6-5 and J usage is TRBJ1-5; tentatively, D is TRBD1 (5 bases). The CDR3 has 14 amino acids. CDR1 MNHEY and CDR2 SVGAGI come from the germline V gene. V lost 6 bases, J lost 5 bases, and 14 bases lay in between. The CDR3 loop is CASSPYRYDQPQHF. CDR3 DNA sequence: TGTGCCAGCAGCCCATACAGGTACGATCAGCCCCAGCATTTT.

There are a few counts of this clone. The genes are TRBV28 and TRBJ2-7; TRBD2 aligns across 8 bases. V lost 3 bases, J lost 0 bases, and 7 bases stayed unmatched. The CDR3 contains 16 residues. Germline CDR1 is MDHEN and CDR2 is SYDVKM. CDR3 bases: TGTGCCAGCAGTTTTACACTAGCGGACCTCTCCTACGAGCAGTACTTC. Translation: CASSFTLADLSYEQYF.

This clone has only one observation. The chain employs TRBV7-2 and TRBJ1-2; D gene unclear. This CDR3 is built from 14 residues. The V end was cut by 2 bases, the J end by 2 bases, with 9 bases between. The V gene's germline CDR1 is SGHTA and CDR2 FQGNSA. CDR3 protein: CASSLYGRNYGYTF. The CDR3, as DNA: TGTGCCAGCAGCTTATATGGCAGAAACTATGGCTACACCTTC. Full variable domain (remainder filled in from reference TRBV7-2 and TRBJ1-2): GAGVSQSPSNKVTEKGKDVELRCDPISGHTALYWYRQSLGQGLEFLIYFQGNSAPDKSGLPSDRFSAERTGGSVSTLTIQRTQQEDSAVYLCASSLYGRNYGYTFGSGTRLTVV.

V is TRBV7-8 and J is TRBJ2-7; 8 bases align to TRBD1. V was pared by 1 base and J by 5 bases, with 10 bases of the junction left unmatched. Per the germline V gene, CDR1 is SGHVS and CDR2 is FQNEAQ. CDR3 size: 16 residues. This CDR3 is CASSLGVTGGSHEQYF. The CDR3 DNA is TGTGCCAGCAGCTTAGGGGTCACAGGGGGTTCCCACGAGCAGTACTTC.

The chain combines TRBV6-5 with TRBJ2-1; possible D gene TRBD2, 6 bases. Trimming left V 5 bases short and J 5 bases short, with 10 bases between. CDR1 MNHEY and CDR2 SVGAGI come from the germline V gene. This CDR3 spans 13 amino acids. CDR3 protein: CASSTGLNNEQFF. CDR3 sequence (DNA): TGTGCCAGCAGTACGGGACTTAACAATGAGCAGTTCTTC.

The chain couples TRBV11-2 to TRBJ2-3, with a tentative D call TRBD2 (5 bases). Trimming left V 1 base short and J 6 bases short, with 5 bases between. Germline V lookup: CDR1 SGHAT, CDR2 FQNNGV. The CDR3 has 12 amino acids. In DNA, the CDR3 is TGTGCCAGCAGCTTAGGAGGGGATACGCAGTATTTT. It translates to CASSLGGDTQYF.

The V call is TRBV12-3 or TRBV12-4, the J call TRBJ1-1; TRBD1 aligns across 7 bases. The junction had 5 bases not matched to a gene; V was cut back by 5 bases and J by 11 bases. This CDR3 region has 11 residues. The chain's CDR3 is CASSTDRVAFF. CDR3 bases: TGTGCCAGCAGTACCGACAGGGTGGCTTTCTTT.

This sequence joins TRBV4-1 and TRBJ1-1; 9 nucleotides agree with TRBD1. Trimming cost V 5 bases and J 11 bases; bases outside gene matches: 3. Germline assignment: CDR1 MGHRA and CDR2 YSYEKL. The CDR3 totals 11 residues. The CDR3 region has the DNA TGCGCCAGCAGCTACAGGGGGCTGGCTTTCTTT. Residues: CASSYRGLAFF.

This clone occurred a few times. The rearrangement links TRBV7-8 to TRBJ1-6, with D uncertain. Germline CDR1 and CDR2: SGHVS and FQNEAQ. With 0 bases removed from V and 0 bases from J, the gap between germline ends came to 6 bases. The CDR3 has 16 residues. For the CDR3, the DNA is TGTGCCAGCAGCTTAGCCTCCAGCTCCTATAATTCACCCCTCCACTTT. This translates into CASSLASSSYNSPLHF.

The V and J genes are TRBV28 and TRBJ2-3; 9 nucleotides align to TRBD2. The CDR3 extends over 17 amino acids. V was pared by 1 base and J by 0 bases, with 5 bases of the junction left unmatched. Germline CDR1 is MDHEN and CDR2 is SYDVKM. As DNA, the CDR3 is TGTGCCAGCAGTTTATCGCGGGGGGGCCCCAGCACAGATACGCAGTATTTT. Protein sequence: CASSLSRGGPSTDTQYF. Full variable domain (outside the CDR3, taken from reference TRBV28 and TRBJ2-3): DVKVTQSSRYLVKRTGEKVFLECVQDMDHENMFWYRQDPGLGLRLIYFSYDVKMKEKGDIPEGYSVSREKKERFSLILESASTNQTSMYLCASSLSRGGPSTDTQYFGPGTRLTVL.

The rearrangement uses TRBV13 and TRBJ2-2, with D possibly TRBD2 on 5 matching bases. The V and J ends lost 4 bases and 14 bases respectively, with 17 bases between them. Germline V CDR1 and CDR2: PRHDT, FYEKMQ (reference sequence). CDR3 length: 13 residues. CDR3 sequence (DNA): TGTGCCAGCAGCTATGAGGGTCTTCGGAATCTGTTTTTT. This translates into CASSYEGLRNLFF.

V gene TRBV3-1 (or the pseudogene TRBV3-2) combines with J gene TRBJ1-3; no firm D call. Germline lookup yields CDR1 LGHDT and CDR2 YNNKEL (reference sequence). V was cut by 2 bases and J by 0 bases, with 5 bases left in between. The CDR3 runs to 14 residues. The CDR3 coding sequence is TGTGCCAGCAGCCAAACAGCCTCTGGAAACACCATATATTTT. Protein: CASSQTASGNTIYF.

This rearrangement joins TRBV11-2 to TRBJ1-5; D not certain. Germline V gene sequence: CDR1 SGHAT, CDR2 FQNNGV. The length of the CDR3 is 14 residues. The V end lost 4 bases, the J end lost 4 bases, and 11 bases lay between the germline ends. CDR3 residues: CASSSSPLNQPQHF. The CDR3 DNA reads as TGTGCCAGCAGCTCCTCCCCGTTGAATCAGCCCCAGCATTTT.